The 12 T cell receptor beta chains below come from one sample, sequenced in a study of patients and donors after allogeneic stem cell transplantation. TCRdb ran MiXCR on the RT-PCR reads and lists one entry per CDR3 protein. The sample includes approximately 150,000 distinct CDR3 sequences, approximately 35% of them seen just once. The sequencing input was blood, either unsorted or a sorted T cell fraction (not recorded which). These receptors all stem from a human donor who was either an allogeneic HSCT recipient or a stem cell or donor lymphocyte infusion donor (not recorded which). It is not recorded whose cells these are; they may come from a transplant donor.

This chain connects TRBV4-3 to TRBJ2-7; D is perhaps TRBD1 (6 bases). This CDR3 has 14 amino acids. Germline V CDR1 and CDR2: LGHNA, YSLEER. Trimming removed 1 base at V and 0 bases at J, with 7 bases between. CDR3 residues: CASSQVDSSYEQYF. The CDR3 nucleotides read TGCGCCAGCAGCCAAGTGGACAGCTCCTACGAGCAGTACTTC.

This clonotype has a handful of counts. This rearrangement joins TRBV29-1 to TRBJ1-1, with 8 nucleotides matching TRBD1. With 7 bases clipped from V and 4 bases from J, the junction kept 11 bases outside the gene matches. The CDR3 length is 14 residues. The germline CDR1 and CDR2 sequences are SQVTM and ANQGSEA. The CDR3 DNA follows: TGCAGCGCCGCCGGTCCCACAGGGGGCACTGAAGCTTTCTTT. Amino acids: CSAAGPTGGTEAFF.

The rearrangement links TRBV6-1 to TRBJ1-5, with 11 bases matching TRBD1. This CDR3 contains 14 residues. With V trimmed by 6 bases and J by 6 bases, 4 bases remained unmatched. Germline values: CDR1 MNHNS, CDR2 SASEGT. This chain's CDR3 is CASSGQGASQPQHF. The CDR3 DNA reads TGTGCCAGCAGCGGACAGGGGGCCTCTCAGCCCCAGCATTTT.

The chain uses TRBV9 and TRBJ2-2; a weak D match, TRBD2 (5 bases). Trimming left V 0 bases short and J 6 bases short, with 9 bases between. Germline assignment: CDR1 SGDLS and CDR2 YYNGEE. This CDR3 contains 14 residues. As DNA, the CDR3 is TGTGCCAGCAGCGTAGTGCGAGGGCCCGGGGAGCTGTTTTTT. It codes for CASSVVRGPGELFF. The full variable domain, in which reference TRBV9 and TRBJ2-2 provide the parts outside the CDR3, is DSGVTQTPKHLITATGQRVTLRCSPRSGDLSVYWYQQSLDQGLQFLIQYYNGEERAKGNILERFSAQQFPDLHSELNLSSLELGDSALYFCASSVVRGPGELFFGEGSRLTVL.

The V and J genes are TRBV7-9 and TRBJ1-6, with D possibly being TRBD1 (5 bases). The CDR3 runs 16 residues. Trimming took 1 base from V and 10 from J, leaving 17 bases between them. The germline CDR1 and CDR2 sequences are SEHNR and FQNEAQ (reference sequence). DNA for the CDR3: TGTGCCAGCAGCTTAGTGGGGGAGACGGGAGAGTCACCCCTCCACTTT. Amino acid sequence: CASSLVGETGESPLHF.

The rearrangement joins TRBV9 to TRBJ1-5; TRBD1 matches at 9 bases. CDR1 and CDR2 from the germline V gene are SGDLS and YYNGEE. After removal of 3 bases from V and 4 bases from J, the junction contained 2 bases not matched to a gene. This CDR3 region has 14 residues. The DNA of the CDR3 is TGTGCCAGCAGCGCCGGGACAGGGAATCAGCCCCAGCATTTT. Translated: CASSAGTGNQPQHF.

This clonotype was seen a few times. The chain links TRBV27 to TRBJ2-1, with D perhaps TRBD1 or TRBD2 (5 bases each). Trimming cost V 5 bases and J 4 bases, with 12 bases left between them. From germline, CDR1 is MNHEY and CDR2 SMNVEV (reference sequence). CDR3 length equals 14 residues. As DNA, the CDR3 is TGTGCCAGCAGTCCCGGGACGCCGTACAATGAGCAGTTCTTC. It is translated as CASSPGTPYNEQFF.

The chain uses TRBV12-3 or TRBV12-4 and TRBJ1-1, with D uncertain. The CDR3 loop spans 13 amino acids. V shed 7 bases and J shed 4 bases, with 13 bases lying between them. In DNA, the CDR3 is TGTGCCAGCACCCTGGGAGATATCACTGAAGCTTTCTTT. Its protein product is CASTLGDITEAFF.

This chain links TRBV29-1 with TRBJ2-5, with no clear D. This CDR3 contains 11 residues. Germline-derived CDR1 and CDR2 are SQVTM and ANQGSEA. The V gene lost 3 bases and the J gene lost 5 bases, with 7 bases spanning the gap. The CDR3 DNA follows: TGCAGCGTTGAGGAGCTGGAGACCCAGTACTTC. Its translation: CSVEELETQYF.

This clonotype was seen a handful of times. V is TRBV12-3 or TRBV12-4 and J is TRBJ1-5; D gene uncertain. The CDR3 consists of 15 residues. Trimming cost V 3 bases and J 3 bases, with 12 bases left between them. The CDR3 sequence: CASSFQSGFNQPQHF. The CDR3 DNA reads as TGTGCCAGCAGTTTTCAATCCGGGTTCAATCAGCCCCAGCATTTT.

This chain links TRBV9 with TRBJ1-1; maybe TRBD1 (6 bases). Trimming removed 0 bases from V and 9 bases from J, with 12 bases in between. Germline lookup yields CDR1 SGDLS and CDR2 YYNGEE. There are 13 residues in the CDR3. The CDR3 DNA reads TGTGCCAGCAGCGTAGGGGGGCCAGCCCAAGCTTTCTTT. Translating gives CASSVGGPAQAFF.

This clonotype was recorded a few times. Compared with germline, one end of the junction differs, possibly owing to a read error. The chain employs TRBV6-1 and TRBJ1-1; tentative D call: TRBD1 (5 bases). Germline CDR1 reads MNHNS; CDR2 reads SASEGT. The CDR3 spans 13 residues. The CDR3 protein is CASREGDVTEAFF. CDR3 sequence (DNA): TGTGCCAGCAGGGAAGGGGACGTCACTGAAGCTTTCTTT.